Below are 14 T cell receptor beta chains sequenced from a single sample in a study of T cells in Graves' hyperthyroidism and ophthalmopathy. Researchers took RNA transcripts and amplified the TCR beta CDR3 regions from them. HTBI primers were used for first-round RT-PCR of the TCR CDR3. TCRdb re-derived calls from the multiplex PCR reads in MiXCR, one entry per CDR3 protein. The data hold 300,000 to 450,000 distinct CDR3 sequences, with 15% to 20% observed a single time. Material for sequencing was blood. The receptors shown here come from a woman in her forties with Graves' ophthalmopathy.

This clonotype has more than one count but fewer than ten. The chain combines TRBV7-2 with TRBJ2-7, with D unclear. Germline assignment: CDR1 SGHTA and CDR2 FQGNSA. V was pared by 5 bases and J by 2 bases, with 7 bases between. CDR3 length: 12 residues. CDR3 loop: CASSRVTYEQYF. DNA of the CDR3: TGTGCCAGCAGCCGAGTCACCTACGAGCAGTACTTC.

This clonotype has at least ten counts. This rearrangement joins TRBV19 to TRBJ2-7, with D perhaps matching TRBD1 (6 bases). Germline CDR1 is LNHDA and CDR2 is SQIVND (reference sequence). The CDR3 contains 13 residues. Trimming took off 6 bases at V and 3 bases at J, with 12 bases between the two ends. The CDR3 nucleotides read TGTGCCAGTAGCTTCGGGACAATCTACGAGCAGTACTTC. Protein sequence: CASSFGTIYEQYF.

V usage is TRBV28 and J usage is TRBJ1-5; a weak D match, TRBD1 (5 bases). The CDR3 runs 16 residues. Germline-derived CDR1 and CDR2 are MDHEN and SYDVKM. Trimming cost V 3 bases and J 3 bases, with 15 bases left between them. CDR3: CASSFRWQGLNQPQHF. The CDR3 region has the DNA TGTGCCAGCAGTTTCAGGTGGCAGGGCCTCAATCAGCCCCAGCATTTT.

The rearrangement links TRBV28 to TRBJ2-7; 7 bases agree with TRBD1. V lost 7 bases to trimming and J lost 6 bases; unmatched junction nucleotides: 15. Per germline, CDR1 MDHEN and CDR2 SYDVKM. There are 15 residues in the CDR3. The CDR3 is CASISRRQGVTEQYF. The CDR3 DNA reads as TGTGCCAGCATTTCACGGAGGCAGGGGGTAACCGAGCAGTACTTC.

This clonotype was detected many times. The V and J genes are TRBV24-1 and TRBJ1-6, with unresolved D. In germline, CDR1 is KGHDR, CDR2 SFDVKD. V lost 3 bases, J lost 9 bases, and 14 bases lay in between. The CDR3 runs to 15 residues. DNA for the CDR3: TGTGCCACCAGTGATCTCCGGGAGACGGGTTCACCCCTCCACTTT. The encoded protein is CATSDLRETGSPLHF.

This clonotype was observed at least ten times. The chain joins TRBV14 to TRBJ2-7, with 7 bases fitting TRBD2. Per the germline V gene, CDR1 is SGHDN and CDR2 is FVKESK. The CDR3 contains 14 residues. The trim removed 3 bases at V and 7 bases at J, leaving 9 bases unmatched. CDR3 sequence: CASSHRGESGEQYF. CDR3 nucleotide sequence: TGTGCCAGCAGCCACCGGGGGGAATCGGGAGAGCAGTACTTC.

This clonotype was recorded at least ten times. For the CDR3, the DNA is TGTGCCAGCAGTGTGGGGGTTAGCTCCTACGAGCAGTACTTC. Translation: CASSVGVSSYEQYF. This sequence joins TRBV6-1 and TRBJ2-7; D is possibly TRBD1 or TRBD2 (5 bases each). The V end lost 4 bases, the J end lost 0 bases, and 10 bases lay between the germline ends. This CDR3 region has 14 residues. Germline CDR1 reads MNHNS; CDR2 reads SASEGT.

This clonotype came up a few times. At one boundary the junction diverges from the germline segment, which might be a read error. The rearrangement uses TRBV12-3 or TRBV12-4 and TRBJ1-1; possibly TRBD1 for D (5 bases). The CDR3 is 17 residues long. The CDR3 coding sequence is TGTGCCAGCAGTCCCGGGGGAGGGATCGGGCGGAGGACTGAAGCTTACTTT. Translating gives CASSPGGGIGRRTEAYF.

The count of this clonotype is one. The chain carries TRBV20-1 and TRBJ2-7; 7 positions match TRBD1. CDR3 length: 13 amino acids. In germline, CDR1 is DFQATT, CDR2 SNEGSKA (reference sequence). Trimming cost V 6 bases and J 1 base; bases outside gene matches: 6. CDR3 in amino acids: CSAPSDRSYEQYF. The CDR3 DNA follows: TGCAGTGCCCCATCGGACAGGTCCTACGAGCAGTACTTC.

This clonotype was observed many times. CDR3 in amino acids: CASSLGGTNTEAFF. In DNA form, the CDR3 reads TGTGCCAGCAGCTTGGGGGGGACGAACACTGAAGCTTTCTTT. V usage is TRBV11-1 and J usage is TRBJ1-1, with D perhaps matching TRBD1 (5 bases). The CDR3 length is 14 residues. CDR1 is SGHAT, CDR2 FQDESV, per germline (reference sequence). Trimming left V 3 bases short and J 1 base short, with 9 bases between.

This clonotype was seen many times. The chain has TRBV7-6 and TRBJ1-1; no clear D. Germline CDR1 reads SGHVS; CDR2 reads FNYEAQ. CDR3 length: 16 residues. The V end was cut by 1 base, the J end by 0 bases, with 12 bases between. CDR3 in amino acids: CASSLETGRLNTEAFF. As DNA, the CDR3 is TGTGCCAGCAGCTTAGAAACCGGACGGTTGAACACTGAAGCTTTCTTT.

This clonotype was observed at least ten times. The chain couples TRBV11-2 to TRBJ2-7; 9 bases are a match to TRBD2. V gave up 5 bases and J gave up 3 bases; unmatched junction bases: 8. Germline CDR1 and CDR2: SGHAT and FQNNGV. There are 15 residues in the CDR3. The CDR3 spells CASSPPSGKRYEQYF. The CDR3 bases are TGTGCCAGCAGCCCCCCTAGCGGGAAGCGCTACGAGCAGTACTTC.

This clonotype has ten or more counts. The chain recombines TRBV11-2 with TRBJ2-2, with 9 positions matching TRBD2. The V and J ends lost 5 bases and 0 bases, in that order; junction bases with no gene match: 10. This CDR3 contains 18 residues. Looked up from germline, CDR1 is SGHAT and CDR2 is FQNNGV. DNA of the CDR3: TGTGCCAGCAGCGAACGACTAGCGGTTAGGTCGAACACCGGGGAGCTGTTTTTT. Its protein is CASSERLAVRSNTGELFF.

This clonotype was seen a handful of times. A much larger clone sits a single nucleotide away, making a read error possible. The chain employs TRBV6-2 or TRBV6-3 and TRBJ2-7, with TRBD2 matching over 9 bases. V was pared by 0 bases and J by 6 bases, with 9 bases of the junction left unmatched. The V gene's germline CDR1 is MNHEY and CDR2 SVGEGT. The CDR3 consists of 16 residues. CDR3 sequence: CASSYSRLAAACEQYF. As DNA, the CDR3 is TGTGCCAGCAGTTACTCCCGACTAGCGGCGGCCTGCGAGCAGTACTTC.